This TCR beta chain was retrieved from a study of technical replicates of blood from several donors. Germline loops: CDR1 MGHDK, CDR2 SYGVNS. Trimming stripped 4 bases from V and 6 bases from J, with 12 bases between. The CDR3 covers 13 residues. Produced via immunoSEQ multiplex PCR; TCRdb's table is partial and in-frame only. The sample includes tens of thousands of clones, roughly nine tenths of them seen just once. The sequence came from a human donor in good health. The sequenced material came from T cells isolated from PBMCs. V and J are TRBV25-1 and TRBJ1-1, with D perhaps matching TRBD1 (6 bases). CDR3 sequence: CASSALTGSEAFF. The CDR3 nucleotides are TGTGCCAGCAGTGCTTTAACAGGGTCTGAAGCTTTCTTT. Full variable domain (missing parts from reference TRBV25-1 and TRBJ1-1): EADIYQTPRYLVIGTGKKITLECSQTMGHDKMYWYQQDPGMELHLIHYSYGVNSTEKGDLSSESTVSRIRTEHFPLTLESARPSHTSQYLCASSALTGSEAFFGQGTRLTVV.